The 29 T cell receptor beta chains in this list originate from one sample, sequenced in a study of Graves' ophthalmopathy and Graves' hyperthyroidism. Researchers took RNA transcripts and amplified TCR beta CDR3 regions from them. RT-PCR with HTBI primers came first, then second-round multiplex PCR. TCRdb redid the calling of the multiplex PCR reads with MiXCR, one entry per CDR3 protein. The table lists over 650,000 distinct CDR3 sequences, about two fifths of them singletons. The sequenced sample was peripheral blood. These receptors were obtained from an adult man with Graves' ophthalmopathy.

The chain recombines TRBV11-1 with TRBJ1-1, with TRBD1 matching 8 bases. The V and J ends lost 5 bases and 7 bases, in that order; junction bases with no gene match: 12. Germline CDR1 is SGHAT and CDR2 is FQDESV (reference sequence). CDR3 length: 15 amino acids. CDR3 sequence reads: CASSLFDAGGFEAFF. In nucleotides, the CDR3 is TGTGCCAGCAGCCTATTCGACGCAGGGGGCTTTGAAGCTTTCTTT.

This clonotype was counted at least ten times. This chain joins TRBV7-9 and TRBJ1-6, with TRBD1 matching over 9 bases. Germline V gene data show CDR1 as SEHNR and CDR2 as FQNEAQ (reference sequence). Unmatched junction bases numbered 9, after V lost 2 bases and J lost 10 bases. This CDR3 has 16 amino acids. The CDR3 DNA follows: TGTGCCAGCAGCTTAATCGGGGGACAGGGATTGTCACCCCTCCACTTT. This translates into CASSLIGGQGLSPLHF.

J is TRBJ1-2 and V is TRBV29-1; 8 bases are a match to TRBD1. This CDR3 spans 13 amino acids. V trimming: 7 bases; J trimming: 0 bases; junction bases outside the gene matches: 4. CDR1 and CDR2 (germline): SQVTM, ANQGSEA. CDR3 protein: CSDGQGANYGYTF. The CDR3 coding sequence is TGCAGCGACGGACAGGGAGCTAACTATGGCTACACCTTC.

This clonotype was found a few times. CDR3 residues: CASSIGPPSYEQYF. The CDR3 DNA is TGTGCCAGTAGTATCGGGCCCCCCTCCTACGAGCAGTACTTC. The chain combines TRBV19 with TRBJ2-7; D gene unclear. Germline CDR1 is LNHDA and CDR2 is SQIVND (reference sequence). Trimming left V 3 bases short and J 0 bases short, with 9 bases between. The length of the CDR3 is 14 residues.

V and J are TRBV10-3 and TRBJ2-7, with D maybe TRBD1 (5 bases). The V end was cut by 6 bases, the J end by 3 bases, with 15 bases between. Germline V lookup: CDR1 ENHRY, CDR2 SYGVKD. CDR3 length equals 14 residues. CDR3 nucleotides: TGTGCCATCAGGACCATGGGGCGGCTCTACGAGCAGTACTTC. It yields the protein CAIRTMGRLYEQYF.

Remarks on this clonotype: A clone one base away is much larger, so this may be a read error. As the CDR3 is not closed by the conserved phenylalanine or tryptophan, this likely results from a read error. The chain recombines TRBV2 with TRBJ1-6; no clear D gene. Germline CDR1 reads SNHLY; CDR2 reads FYNNEI. The CDR3 is made up of 15 amino acids. The CDR3 bases are TGCGCCAGCAGCTTGGCCGTCGACGGCCTTAAGACCCTCCACCTT. This gives the protein CASSLAVDGLKTLHL.

Regarding this clonotype: A junction boundary mismatches the germline segment, possibly from a read error. The V and J genes are TRBV10-3 and TRBJ1-5, with TRBD1 matching over 8 bases. There are 15 residues in the CDR3. Germline CDR1 is ENHRY and CDR2 is SYGVKD. In DNA form, the CDR3 reads TGTGCCAGCAGTTTACACAGGGGGAGCAATCAGCCCCAGCATTTT. Its translation is CASSLHRGSNQPQHF.

This chain's CDR3 is CASSPRTGIGYTF. CDR3 DNA sequence: TGTGCCAGCTCGCCCCGGACAGGGATTGGCTACACCTTC. The rearrangement uses TRBV25-1 and TRBJ1-2, with 8 positions matching TRBD1. CDR3 length: 13 amino acids. The germline V gene encodes CDR1 MGHDK and CDR2 SYGVNS. V shed 8 bases, J shed 7 bases, and the junction held 9 bases outside the gene matches.

The chain links TRBV10-3 to TRBJ1-5; D perhaps matches TRBD1 (6 bases). The CDR3 is 17 amino acids. The V and J ends lost 0 bases and 9 bases respectively, with 21 bases between them. The V gene's germline CDR1 is ENHRY and CDR2 SYGVKD. In DNA, the CDR3 is TGTGCCATCAGTGAGTCCCACGGACAGAGTGTTATATGGCCCCAGCATTTT. The encoded protein is CAISESHGQSVIWPQHF.

This clonotype was detected many times. V is TRBV25-1 and J is TRBJ1-1, with unresolved D. V was pared by 6 bases and J by 1 base, with 6 bases between. Germline V gene data show CDR1 as MGHDK and CDR2 as SYGVNS. The CDR3 spans 12 residues. The CDR3 loop is CASRNSNTEAFF. In DNA form, the CDR3 reads TGTGCCAGCAGGAACTCGAACACTGAAGCTTTCTTT. Variable domain in full (rest from reference TRBV25-1 and TRBJ1-1): EADIYQTPRYLVIGTGKKITLECSQTMGHDKMYWYQQDPGMELHLIHYSYGVNSTEKGDLSSESTVSRIRTEHFPLTLESARPSHTSQYLCASRNSNTEAFFGQGTRLTVV.

This clonotype was observed at least ten times. The chain has TRBV20-1 and TRBJ1-4; TRBD1 aligns across 7 bases. Germline lookup yields CDR1 DFQATT and CDR2 SNEGSKA (reference sequence). CDR3 length: 13 residues. Trimming cost V 3 bases and J 6 bases; bases outside gene matches: 4. The DNA for the CDR3 is TGCAGTGCTAGGGGGGACAGCCATGAAAAACTGTTTTTT. Protein: CSARGDSHEKLFF.

This clonotype was counted ten times or more. The rearrangement uses TRBV20-1 and TRBJ2-7, with 9 bases fitting TRBD2. The ends lost 3 bases at V and 7 bases at J; junction bases unmatched: 13. CDR3 length: 15 amino acids. In germline, CDR1 is DFQATT, CDR2 SNEGSKA (reference sequence). For the CDR3, the DNA is TGCAGTGCTAGTTTTAGCGGGGGCGCCTCGGGTGAGCAGTACTTC. It is translated as CSASFSGGASGEQYF.

This clonotype was recorded many times. The rearrangement uses TRBV2 and TRBJ1-5, with 7 positions matching TRBD1. The germline V gene encodes CDR1 SNHLY and CDR2 FYNNEI. The CDR3 has 15 amino acids. The V gene end was trimmed by 5 bases and the J gene end by 7 bases; junction bases not matched to a gene: 11. Here the CDR3 DNA reads TGTGCCAGCAGTTCGATTGACAGGGCGGGCCAGCCCCAGCATTTT. It yields the protein CASSSIDRAGQPQHF.

V is TRBV7-9 and J is TRBJ2-7, with 11 nucleotides matching TRBD1. CDR3 length equals 14 residues. CDR1 and CDR2 from the germline V gene are SEHNR and FQNEAQ (reference sequence). The trim removed 5 bases at V and 6 bases at J, leaving 6 bases unmatched. CDR3 in amino acids: CASSRTGGVGEQYF. The DNA for the CDR3 is TGTGCCAGCAGCCGGACAGGGGGCGTCGGCGAGCAGTACTTC.

The sample holds a few counts of this clonotype. V and J are TRBV19 and TRBJ1-1, with D unresolved. Between the trimmed V and J ends, which lost 9 bases and 5 bases, there was a span of 22 bases. This CDR3 has 15 residues. Germline V gives CDR1 LNHDA, CDR2 SQIVND (reference sequence). In nucleotides, the CDR3 is TGTGCCAGCTCACCAATCCCAGGATCGGAGACTGAAGCTTTCTTT. Protein product: CASSPIPGSETEAFF.

With regard to this clonotype: A much more abundant neighbour one base away suggests this may be a read error. The CDR3 DNA is TGTGCCACCAGTGGTTTTGGAGCATCCGCGGGAGAGACCCAGTACTTC. It yields the protein CATSGFGASAGETQYF. The chain is built from TRBV6-5 and TRBJ2-5; maybe TRBD2 (5 bases). Germline V gene data show CDR1 as MNHEY and CDR2 as SVGAGI. The CDR3 spans 16 residues.

This clonotype was found a few times. The V and J genes are TRBV10-3 and TRBJ2-5, with TRBD1 as a possible D gene (6 bases). The DNA end favors TRBJ2-1, so the J call may be wrong. This CDR3 region has 15 residues. Germline assignment: CDR1 ENHRY and CDR2 SYGVKD. CDR3 DNA sequence: TGTGCCATCAGTGTGGCAGCAGGGGCCCTAAGGGGGCAGTTCTTC. Translating it yields CAISVAAGALRGQFF.

The table lists this clonotype with many counts. The V gene is TRBV20-1, the J gene TRBJ1-1; the match to TRBD1 covers 10 bases. This CDR3 is built from 10 residues. In germline, CDR1 is DFQATT, CDR2 SNEGSKA (reference sequence). The V segment lost 6 bases and the J segment 12 bases; nucleotides outside the gene matches: 4. CDR3 nucleotides: TGCAGTGCATCGGGACAGGGGACTTTCTTT. Translated, it gives CSASGQGTFF.

Many counts were recorded for this clonotype. The gene calls are TRBV4-1 and TRBJ1-3, with D unresolved. Trimming shortened V by 7 bases and J by 0 bases, and 7 bases separated the two germline ends. The germline gives CDR1 MGHRA, CDR2 YSYEKL. This CDR3 region has 13 residues. The CDR3 loop reads CASTLYSGNTIYF. The DNA of the CDR3 is TGCGCCAGCACCCTTTACTCTGGAAACACCATATATTTT.

The CDR3 is CASSVAALAGNSYEQYF. CDR3 nucleotide sequence: TGTGCCAGCAGCGTAGCGGCACTAGCGGGAAACAGCTACGAGCAGTACTTC. The chain couples TRBV25-1 to TRBJ2-7, with 10 bases matching TRBD2. V trimming: 6 bases; J trimming: 3 bases; junction bases outside the gene matches: 14. The CDR3 totals 17 residues. CDR1 is MGHDK, CDR2 SYGVNS, per germline.

This clonotype was found once. This chain uses TRBV19 with TRBJ1-2, with D perhaps matching TRBD1 (5 bases). This CDR3 has 12 amino acids. Trimming pared 7 bases from V and 7 bases from J, leaving 13 bases between. Germline V gene lookup returns CDR1 LNHDA and CDR2 SQIVND (reference sequence). This CDR3 is CASIWGNGGYTF. In DNA form, the CDR3 reads TGTGCCAGTATATGGGGGAATGGTGGCTACACCTTC.

The table lists this clonotype with many counts. The chain recombines TRBV19 with TRBJ1-1; TRBD1 matches 7 bases. The germline CDR1 and CDR2 sequences are LNHDA and SQIVND (reference sequence). There are 14 residues in the CDR3. V shed 7 bases, J shed 1 base, and the junction held 6 bases outside the gene matches. The CDR3 sequence is CASKPGQTNTEAFF. Here the CDR3 DNA reads TGTGCCAGTAAACCGGGACAGACGAACACTGAAGCTTTCTTT.

V usage is TRBV7-2 and J usage is TRBJ1-2; the D gene is possibly TRBD1 (6 bases). The V gene lost 0 bases and the J gene lost 6 bases, with 14 bases spanning the gap. CDR3 size: 15 residues. Germline lookup yields CDR1 SGHTA and CDR2 FQGNSA. The chain's CDR3 is CASSLALRTDDGYTF. The CDR3 DNA reads TGTGCCAGCAGCTTAGCGCTTAGGACAGACGATGGCTACACCTTC.

The chain is built from TRBV5-1 and TRBJ1-6; no reliable D call. Germline-derived CDR1 and CDR2 are SGHRS and YFSETQ. The CDR3 is made up of 17 amino acids. Trimming took off 1 base at V and 4 bases at J, with 15 bases between the two ends. The CDR3 region has the DNA TGCGCCAGCAGCTTGTTAGGACCGCAAGGATATAATTCACCCCTCCACTTT. It translates to CASSLLGPQGYNSPLHF.

About this clonotype: A much larger clonotype is one base distant, so this may be a read error. V is TRBV20-1 and J is TRBJ1-6; D possibly corresponds to TRBD1 (6 bases). With 3 bases removed from V and 5 bases from J, the gap between germline ends came to 11 bases. This CDR3 has 14 amino acids. Germline CDR1 DFQATT, CDR2 SNEGSKA (reference sequence). CDR3 loop: CSARDGQNNSPLHF. CDR3 in DNA: TGCAGTGCTAGGGATGGACAGAATAATTCACCCCTCCACTTT.

This clonotype came up a few times. The chain combines TRBV19 with TRBJ2-5, with D maybe TRBD2 (5 bases). Trimming removed 10 bases from V and 2 bases from J, with 17 bases in between. The CDR3 runs to 14 residues. In germline, CDR1 is LNHDA, CDR2 SQIVND (reference sequence). CDR3 sequence reads: CATSRGLAQETQYF. As DNA, the CDR3 is TGTGCCACTTCCCGAGGGCTAGCACAAGAGACCCAGTACTTC.

This clonotype turned up a few times. The chain employs TRBV4-3 and TRBJ2-7, with TRBD2 as a possible D gene (5 bases). The V gene's germline CDR1 is LGHNA and CDR2 YSLEER. CDR3 length: 16 residues. V lost 0 bases and J 0 bases, leaving 12 bases between the germline ends. CDR3 DNA sequence: TGCGCCAGCAGCCAAGACAGCGGAGGAGGCTCCTACGAGCAGTACTTC. Encoded protein: CASSQDSGGGSYEQYF.

The sample holds a few counts of this clonotype. This chain joins TRBV6-1 and TRBJ1-5; possible D gene TRBD1, 5 bases. The germline V gene encodes CDR1 MNHNS and CDR2 SASEGT. The CDR3 extends over 15 amino acids. Deletions cut 5 bases from V and 0 bases from J, with 11 bases between. CDR3 coding DNA: TGTGCCAGCAGTACTCAGGGACCTAGCAATCAGCCCCAGCATTTT. This codes for CASSTQGPSNQPQHF.

This clonotype is medium-sized. This chain uses TRBV29-1 with TRBJ1-1; D not certain. CDR3 length: 13 residues. Germline loops: CDR1 SQVTM, CDR2 ANQGSEA. Trimming removed 3 bases at V and 1 base at J, with 9 bases between. The CDR3 coding sequence is TGCAGCGTTGATCGTCCCGAGAACACTGAAGCTTTCTTT. This codes for CSVDRPENTEAFF.